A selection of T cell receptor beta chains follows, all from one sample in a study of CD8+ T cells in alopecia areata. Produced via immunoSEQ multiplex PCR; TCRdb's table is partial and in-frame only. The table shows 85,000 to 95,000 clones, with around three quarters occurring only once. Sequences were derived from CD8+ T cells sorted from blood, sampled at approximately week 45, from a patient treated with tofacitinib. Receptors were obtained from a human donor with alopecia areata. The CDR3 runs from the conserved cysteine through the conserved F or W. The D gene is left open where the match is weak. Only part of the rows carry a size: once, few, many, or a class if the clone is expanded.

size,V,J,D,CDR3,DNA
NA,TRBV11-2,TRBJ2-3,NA,CASSLESTDTQYF,TGTGCCAGCAGCTTAGAGAGCACAGATACGCAGTATTTT
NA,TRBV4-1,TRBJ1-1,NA,CASSQSRDTEAFF,TGCGCCAGCAGCCAGTCCAGGGACACTGAAGCTTTCTTT
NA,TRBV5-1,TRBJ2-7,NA,CASSLVGLNSYEQYF,TGCGCCAGCAGCTTGGTCGGGCTAAACTCCTACGAGCAGTACTTC
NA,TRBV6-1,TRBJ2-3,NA,CASSEAVSVQALFRTDTQYF,TGTGCCAGCAGTGAAGCTGTTTCGGTGCAAGCTTTGTTTAGGACAGATACGCAGTATTTT
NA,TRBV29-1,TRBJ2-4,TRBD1,CSVEDVGTGRDIQYF,TGCAGCGTTGAAGATGTGGGGACAGGGAGGGACATTCAGTACTTC
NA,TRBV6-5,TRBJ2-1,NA,CASTKGGGHEQFF,TGTGCCAGCACCAAAGGGGGGGGGCATGAGCAGTTCTTC
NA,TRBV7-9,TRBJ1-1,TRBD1,CASGQGTEAFF,TGTGCCAGCGGACAGGGTACTGAAGCTTTCTTT
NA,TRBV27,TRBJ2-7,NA,CASSSTTRIPASRYEQYF,TGTGCCAGCAGTTCCACAACCCGAATTCCAGCTTCGAGGTACGAGCAGTACTTC
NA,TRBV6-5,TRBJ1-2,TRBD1,CASSYGTGNYGYTF,TGTGCCAGCAGTTACGGGACAGGGAACTATGGCTACACCTTC
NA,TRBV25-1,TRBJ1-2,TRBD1,CASKGQGARGYTF,TGTGCCAGCAAAGGACAGGGGGCTCGTGGCTACACCTTC
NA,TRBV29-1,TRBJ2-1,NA,CSVEVIATENNEQFF,TGCAGCGTTGAAGTTATAGCGACGGAGAACAATGAGCAGTTCTTC
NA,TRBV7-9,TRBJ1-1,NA,CASSLDNAEAFF,TGTGCCAGCAGCTTAGATAACGCTGAAGCTTTCTTT
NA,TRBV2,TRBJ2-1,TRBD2,CASKSSGGLKSSYNEQFF,TGTGCCAGCAAATCCAGCGGGGGGCTAAAGAGCTCCTACAATGAGCAGTTCTTC
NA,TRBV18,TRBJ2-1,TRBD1,CASSPRQGADNEQFF,TGTGCCAGCTCACCAAGGCAGGGGGCGGACAATGAGCAGTTCTTC
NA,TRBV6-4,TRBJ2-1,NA,CASLGSAYNEQFF,TGTGCCAGCCTCGGTAGCGCCTACAATGAGCAGTTCTTC
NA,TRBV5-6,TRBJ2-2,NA,CASSFQGGELFF,TGTGCCAGCAGCTTTCAAGGCGGGGAGCTGTTTTTT
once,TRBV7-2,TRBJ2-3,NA,CASRGTDTQYF,TGTGCCAGCAGGGGCACAGATACGCAGTATTTT
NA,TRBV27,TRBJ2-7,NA,CASSPSVGQSSYEQYF,TGTGCCAGCAGCCCCTCCGTCGGACAGAGCTCCTACGAGCAGTACTTC
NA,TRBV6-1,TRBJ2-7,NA,CASSEGSRSAAYEQYF,TGTGCCAGCAGTGAAGGGTCCCGCTCAGCGGCCTACGAGCAGTACTTC
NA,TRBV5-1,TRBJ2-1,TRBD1,CASSSETGTVYNEQFF,TGCGCCAGCAGCTCGGAGACTGGGACAGTTTACAATGAGCAGTTCTTC
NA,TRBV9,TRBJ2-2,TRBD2,CASSASSGGSEELFF,TGTGCCAGCAGCGCATCTAGCGGGGGGTCCGAGGAGCTGTTTTTT
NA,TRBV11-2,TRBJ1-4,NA,CASSLDPPTRSNEKLFF,TGTGCCAGCAGCTTAGATCCACCGACACGGAGTAATGAAAAACTGTTTTTT
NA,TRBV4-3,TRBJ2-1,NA,CASSQVGASNEQFF,TGCGCCAGCAGCCAAGTAGGCGCAAGCAATGAGCAGTTCTTC
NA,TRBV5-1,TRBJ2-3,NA,CASSWDGDTQYF,TGCGCCAGCAGTTGGGACGGAGATACGCAGTATTTT
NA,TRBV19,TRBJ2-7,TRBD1,CASSFGTGSYEQYF,TGTGCCAGTAGTTTTGGGACAGGCTCCTACGAGCAGTACTTC
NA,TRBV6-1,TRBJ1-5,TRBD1,CASSELLGGGNQPQHF,TGTGCCAGCAGTGAACTTTTAGGGGGCGGCAATCAGCCCCAGCATTTT
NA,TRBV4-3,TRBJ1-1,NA,CASSQDRGDTEAFF,TGCGCCAGCAGCCAAGACAGGGGCGACACTGAAGCTTTCTTT
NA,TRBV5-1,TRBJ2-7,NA,CASSSAGGPGDEQYF,TGCGCCAGCAGCTCCGCCGGCGGCCCGGGGGACGAGCAGTACTTC
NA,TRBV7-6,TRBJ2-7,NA,CASSLASSVSYEQYF,TGTGCCAGCAGCTTAGCATCGTCAGTCTCCTACGAGCAGTACTTC
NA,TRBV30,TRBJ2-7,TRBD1,CAWSVTTGAEQYF,TGTGCCTGGAGCGTAACGACAGGGGCCGAGCAGTACTTC
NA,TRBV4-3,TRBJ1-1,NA,CASSQGWVGIGTEAFF,TGCGCCAGCAGCCAAGGTTGGGTGGGTATCGGTACTGAAGCTTTCTTT